This T cell receptor (beta chain) was identified in a study of cytomegalovirus exposure and HLA in healthy donors. General study findings and limits: The study recorded about 160 TCR beta chains that were cytomegalovirus-associated. Most subjects had HLA-A and HLA-B alleles reportedly predicted accurately by TCR beta sequences. Available immune exposure information covered CMV serostatus only. Generally TCR sequences proved uncommon, though certain public TCRs appeared in numerous donors.

The PCR used 60 Vbeta and 13 Jbeta primers. The data were produced by immunoSEQ multiplex PCR, yet TCRdb's version contains in-frame clones alone and is incomplete. The data contain roughly 150,000 clones, less than 90% of them singletons. On this clone itself: Antigen unknown. Sequence at one end of the junction differs from germline and may be a read error.

Germline-derived CDR1 and CDR2 are SGDLS and YYNGEE. CDR3 length: 12 amino acids. J is TRBJ1-2 and V is TRBV9; D may be TRBD1 (5 bases). Sequences were obtained from PBMCs. This sequence was found in a boy younger than 10 in good health and CMV-seronegative. In DNA, the CDR3 is TGTGCCGGCAGGGAGGACGCCTATGGCTACACCTTC. Residues: CAGREDAYGYTF.